This T cell receptor beta chain is from a study of beta chain features in type 1 diabetes. The entirety of the isolated RNA underwent reverse transcription, so expressed TCRB transcripts were sequenced. The study sequenced naive, central memory and regulatory T cell samples to an average of around 3.5 million reads. Generated by immunoSEQ multiplex PCR, the TCRdb table keeps only in-frame clones and is missing some. The data contain about half a million clones, 9.5% to 12% of them singletons. This clone was detected only a few times. Its specificity is unknown. Germline V gives CDR1 LNHNV, CDR2 YYDKDF (reference sequence). The V end was cut by 1 base, the J end by 6 bases, with 7 bases between. This CDR3 region has 12 residues. Regarding the study as a whole: It was possible that PCR favored shorter templates, equally so in patients and controls.

The rearrangement links TRBV15 to TRBJ2-7; D may be TRBD1 (6 bases). Sequencing was performed on naive CD4+ T cells from blood. This receptor was taken from a woman aged 18-30 years in good health. Written as DNA, the CDR3 is TGTGCCACCAGCAGAGGAGGGGGCGAGCAGTACTTC. Its protein is CATSRGGGEQYF.